This T cell receptor beta chain appears in the sequencing data of a study of identical twins. A template switching step contributed a universal primer site, while unique molecular identifiers were present in the cDNA. From the 5' RACE reads, TCRdb called clonotypes with MiXCR, one entry per CDR3 protein. The table records under 500,000 distinct CDR3 sequences, around an eighth of them present only once. General study results and limits: Abundant beta clonotypes from cord blood had fewer insertions, unlike memory repertoires, which showed none.

The ends were cut back, 5 bases at V and 10 bases at J, with 15 bases in the middle. The V gene's germline CDR1 is SGHTA and CDR2 FQGNSA. The CDR3 runs 14 residues. This clonotype was counted many times. The antigen remains undetermined. The data also belong to a second study, concerning yellow fever vaccine responses in identical twins.

This TCR was sampled from a woman aged 18-29 years in good health. The chain employs TRBV7-2 and TRBJ1-6; D remains unclear. The sequencing input was CD4+ T cells sorted from blood. The CDR3 spells CASSPQADGSPLHF. The CDR3 DNA sequence: TGTGCCAGCAGCCCCCAGGCAGACGGGTCACCCCTCCACTTT.